This TCR beta chain derives from a study of OX40 agonist ivuxolimab in advanced cancers. In the study overall: Melanoma, hepatocellular carcinoma, head and neck or renal cell cancer occurred in dose-escalation patients.

Sequencing was performed with immunoSEQ multiplex PCR; in TCRdb, only in-frame clones are kept and a portion is missing. The sample has around 50,000 clones, about 90% seen once; the top ten hold around 1.8%. Germline V gives CDR1 MNHEY, CDR2 SMNVEV (reference sequence). V was clipped by 6 bases and J by 8 bases, with 20 bases between them. This CDR3 is 15 amino acids long. Notes on the study in general: In the 0.1 to 3.0 mg/kg range, CD4+ and CD8+ blood T cells had expanded clonally by week 6. Low normalized T-cell clonal expansion was additionally recorded for some nonresponders.

A word on this clone: Its antigen remains unidentified.

The specimen was CD4+ or CD8+ T cells sorted from blood, collected in a trial of the OX40 agonist ivuxolimab. The TCR was taken from an adult with an advanced solid tumor such as melanoma, head and neck, liver or kidney cancer. The rearrangement links TRBV27 to TRBJ2-1, with D possibly TRBD2 on 7 matching bases. The chain's CDR3 is CASSPGGHSRHEQFF. CDR3 nucleotides: TGTGCCAGCAGCCCGGGGGGCCACTCCCGGCATGAGCAGTTCTTC.